This TCR beta chain was captured by sequencing in a study of blood T cell repertoires in COVID-19. Study information: The cDNA or gDNA used as material had been derived from T cells, B-cell-depleted T cells, or PBMCs.

TCRdb's copy holds only in-frame clones and misses some; the assay was immunoSEQ multiplex PCR. The table has roughly 160,000 clones, 70% to 85% seen once. The CDR3 contains 15 residues. Germline V gives CDR1 SGHDT, CDR2 YYEEEE. V was shortened by 1 base and J by 2 bases, with 12 bases between the two germline ends. This sequence joins TRBV5-6 and TRBJ2-5; TRBD2 might be the D (6 bases). This receptor was obtained from a man aged 50 or older who had recovered from COVID-19. The sample was PBMCs or T cells enriched from blood (not recorded which). For the CDR3, the DNA is TGTGCCAGCAGCTTGTTTCTTGGACTACAAGAGACCCAGTACTTC. This encodes CASSLFLGLQETQYF.